This TCR beta chain appears in the sequencing data of a study of T cells after yellow fever vaccination (dated by TCRdb to the late 2010s). Some background on the complete study: Libraries from fractions with low cell numbers were prepared with the SMART-Seq v4 Ultra Low Input RNA kit. Bulk PBMC replicates and cell subsets were isolated from blood drawn at multiple timepoints before and after both primary and secondary immunization. To track T-cell clones before and after primary and booster YFV17D yellow fever vaccination, bulk TCR alpha and beta repertoires were sequenced longitudinally. Two healthy male donors, one aged 18 to 30 and one aged 30 to 40 years, made up the cohort. General findings and caveats noted by the study authors: A small fraction of clonotypes showed up in both the CD4 and CD8 compartments, probably as a result of convergent recombination. After the booster, most clones that had expanded after primary vaccination were detected again (roughly 96% of CD4 and around nine tenths of CD8), suggesting broad maintenance of memory. Computational filtering was needed because FACS-sorted repertoires could contain abundant contaminating clonotypes from the bulk population. Only two donors were included in the study, so the extent to which the findings can be generalized is limited. Compared with the primary T-cell response, the secondary T-cell response was weaker but faster, peaking on day 5 rather than day 15.

V is reduced by 3 bases and J by 9 bases, leaving a spacing of 14 bases between them. Via the germline V gene (reference sequence), CDR1 is LNHDA and CDR2 SQIVND. Measured from the cysteine to the phenylalanine, the CDR3 is 13 residues long. Only the CDR3 part of the read is kept: 39 bases, read in frame from the first base. A few counts support this clonotype. No antigen is known for it. No much larger clonotype is one base removed from it; base qualities were not supplied. Instrument used: Illumina NovaSeq 6000. TCR cDNA was synthesized by 5'RACE template switching, which introduced a universal primer site and unique molecular identifiers. Priming for cDNA synthesis came from both the TCR alpha and TCR beta constant segments. Libraries were amplified in two PCR steps, with sample barcodes and sequencing adapters added in the second step. Libraries were sequenced on Illumina HiSeq 2500 (2x100 bp) or NovaSeq (2x150 bp). For the original study's pipeline: Demultiplexing of reads and collapsing into UMI consensus sequences were performed with MIGEC, and V(D)J alignment was carried out with MiXCR. Clonotypes responding to the vaccine were identified with edgeR on replicate PBMC samples, with the criteria of FDR below 0.01 and a log2 fold change above 5 up to day 15. Each bulk clonotype was labeled CD4 or CD8 based on which sequenced repertoire, CD4 or CD8, contained the clonotype at higher abundance. TCRdb reprocessing: public reads trimmed at Q25 with fastp, clones called with MiXCR, in-frame beta chains kept. Rows matching on CDR3 protein sequence are summarized as one entry with the most common DNA and genes. TCRdb, not the authors, supplied the V and J calls. The sample includes approximately 330,000 distinct CDR3 sequences, with roughly 4.3% observed a single time. Clones ranked in the top ten supply approximately 23% of the sample.

According to the study, the label for this sample's treatment or condition signals: live attenuated yellow fever vaccine strain. At every blood-draw timepoint, two biological replicates of bulk PBMCs were collected. PBMCs were isolated from peripheral blood using a standard Ficoll-Paque protocol. TriZol was used to extract RNA from bulk PBMCs, CD4 and CD8 fractions, and dextramer-positive and dextramer-negative fractions. The origin of this receptor is a man aged 18 to 29 who received the YFV17D yellow fever vaccine. The chain links TRBV19 with TRBJ2-5; the D gene remains uncertain. Source: PBMCs, taken 5 days after the yellow fever booster vaccination. The CDR3 region reads CASSIRTSWAQYF. The base sequence is TGTGCCAGTAGTATTCGCACCTCGTGGGCCCAGTACTTC.